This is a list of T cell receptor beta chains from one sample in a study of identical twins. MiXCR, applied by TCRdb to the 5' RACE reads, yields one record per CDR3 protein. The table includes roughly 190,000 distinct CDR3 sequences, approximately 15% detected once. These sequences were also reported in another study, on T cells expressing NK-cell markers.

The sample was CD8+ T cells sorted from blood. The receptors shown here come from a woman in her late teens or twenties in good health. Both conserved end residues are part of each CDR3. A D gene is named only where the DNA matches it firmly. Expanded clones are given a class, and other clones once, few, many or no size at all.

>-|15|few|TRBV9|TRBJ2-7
CASSVVGGPTYEQYF
TGTGCCAGCAGCGTAGTGGGCGGGCCTACCTACGAGCAGTACTTC
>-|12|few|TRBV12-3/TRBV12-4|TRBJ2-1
CASSRFRAEQFF
TGTGCCAGCAGCCGTTTTAGGGCTGAGCAGTTCTTC
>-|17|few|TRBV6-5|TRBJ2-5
CASSYSSSTLPQETQYF
TGTGCCAGCAGTTACTCGAGTAGTACCCTACCCCAAGAGACCCAGTACTTC
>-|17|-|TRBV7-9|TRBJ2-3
CASSEGDPLLTTDTQYF
TGTGCCAGCAGCGAGGGAGACCCGCTTTTGACCACAGATACGCAGTATTTT
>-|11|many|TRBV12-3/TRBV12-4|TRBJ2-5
CASSSGQPAYF
TGTGCCAGCAGTTCCGGACAGCCTGCGTACTTC
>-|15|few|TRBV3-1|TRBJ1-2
CASSQEGRGGYGYTF
TGTGCCAGCAGCCAAGAAGGCAGGGGCGGGTATGGCTACACCTTC
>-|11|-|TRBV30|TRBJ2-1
CAWSRGTQQFF
TGTGCCTGGAGTCGCGGGACCCAGCAGTTCTTC
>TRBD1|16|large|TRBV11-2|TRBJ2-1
CASSLGRDRDYNEQFF
TGTGCCAGCAGCTTAGGCCGGGACAGGGACTACAATGAGCAGTTCTTC
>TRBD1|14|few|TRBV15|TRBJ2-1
CATSGDRGSNEQFF
TGTGCCACCAGCGGGGACAGGGGTAGTAATGAGCAGTTCTTC
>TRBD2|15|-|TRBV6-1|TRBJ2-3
CASTELAGGTDTQYF
TGTGCCAGCACCGAATTAGCGGGAGGTACAGATACGCAGTATTTT
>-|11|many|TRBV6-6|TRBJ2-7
CASSYRYEQYF
TGTGCCAGCAGTTACCGCTACGAGCAGTACTTC
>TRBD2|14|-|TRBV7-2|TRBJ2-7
CASSMGLAAYEQYF
TGTGCCAGCAGCATGGGACTAGCCGCCTACGAGCAGTACTTC
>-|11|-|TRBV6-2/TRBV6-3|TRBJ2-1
CASRPQQGLFF
TGTGCCAGCAGGCCCCAACAGGGTCTTTTCTTC
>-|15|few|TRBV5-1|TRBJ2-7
CASSPYRDGNYEQYF
TGCGCCAGCAGCCCCTACCGGGACGGTAACTACGAGCAGTACTTC
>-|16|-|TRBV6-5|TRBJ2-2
CASSYPEGVNTGELFF
TGTGCCAGCAGTTACCCCGAGGGGGTGAACACCGGGGAGCTGTTTTTT
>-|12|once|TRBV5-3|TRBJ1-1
CAMGPGTTRAFF
TGTGCCATGGGCCCCGGGACCACAAGAGCTTTCTTT
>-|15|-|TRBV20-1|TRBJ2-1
CSARGHEGIVDEQFF
TGCAGTGCCAGAGGGCATGAGGGTATCGTCGATGAGCAGTTCTTC
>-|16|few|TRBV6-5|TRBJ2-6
CASSLIPGVGANVLTF
TGTGCCAGCAGTTTGATCCCAGGGGTTGGGGCCAACGTCCTGACTTTC
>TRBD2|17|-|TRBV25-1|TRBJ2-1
CASDGPPLAGGLNEQFF
TGTGCCAGCGATGGTCCTCCCCTAGCGGGAGGTCTTAATGAGCAGTTCTTC
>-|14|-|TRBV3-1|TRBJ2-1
CASSLVRGSHEQFF
TGTGCCAGCAGCCTCGTCCGGGGGAGCCATGAGCAGTTCTTC
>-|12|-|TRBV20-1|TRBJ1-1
CSARGRRTEAFF
TGCAGTGCTAGGGGCCGGAGGACTGAAGCTTTCTTT
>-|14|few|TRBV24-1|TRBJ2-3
CATSDPRTSDTQYF
TGTGCCACCAGTGACCCAAGGACTTCAGATACGCAGTATTTT
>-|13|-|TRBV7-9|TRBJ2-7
CASSPGQFYEQYF
TGTGCCAGCAGCCCAGGACAGTTCTACGAGCAGTACTTC
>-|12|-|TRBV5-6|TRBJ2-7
CASGQSSYEQYF
TGTGCCAGTGGACAGAGCTCCTACGAGCAGTACTTC
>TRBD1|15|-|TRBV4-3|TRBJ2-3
CASGTTGQKSDTQYF
TGCGCCAGCGGCACGACAGGGCAAAAATCAGATACGCAGTATTTT
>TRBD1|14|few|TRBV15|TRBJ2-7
CATSKRDSPYEQYF
TGTGCCACCAGCAAACGGGACAGCCCCTACGAGCAGTACTTC
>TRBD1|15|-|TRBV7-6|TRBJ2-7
CASSERQGRSYEQYF
TGTGCCAGCAGCGAACGACAGGGGAGGTCGTACGAGCAGTACTTC
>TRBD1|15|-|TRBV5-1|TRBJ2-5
CASSLFLDREETQYF
TGCGCCAGCAGCTTGTTCTTGGACAGGGAAGAGACCCAGTACTTC
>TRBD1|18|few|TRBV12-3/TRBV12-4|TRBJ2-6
CASSLQPGQGAGANVLTF
TGTGCCAGCAGTTTACAACCGGGACAGGGGGCAGGGGCCAACGTCCTGACTTTC
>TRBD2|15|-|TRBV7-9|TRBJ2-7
CASSFLAGFVDEQYF
TGTGCCAGCAGCTTCCTAGCGGGATTTGTCGACGAGCAGTACTTC
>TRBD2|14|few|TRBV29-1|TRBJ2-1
CSTSSGRLYNEQFF
TGCAGCACAAGTAGCGGGAGGTTGTACAATGAGCAGTTCTTC
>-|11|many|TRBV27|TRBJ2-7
CASSLGLEQYF
TGTGCCAGCAGTTTAGGGCTAGAGCAGTACTTC
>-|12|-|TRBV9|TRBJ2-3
CASNELTDTQYF
TGTGCCAGCAACGAACTGACAGATACGCAGTATTTT
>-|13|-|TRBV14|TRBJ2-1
CASSHTPYNEQFF
TGTGCCAGCAGCCACACCCCTTACAATGAGCAGTTCTTC
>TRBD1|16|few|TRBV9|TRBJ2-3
CASSGGGTGVTDTQYF
TGTGCCAGCAGCGGCGGGGGGACAGGGGTCACAGATACGCAGTATTTT
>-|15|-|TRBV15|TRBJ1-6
CATSRQTASNSPLHF
TGTGCCACCAGCAGACAGACAGCCTCAAATTCACCCCTCCACTTT
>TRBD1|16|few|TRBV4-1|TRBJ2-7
CASSQPADRGTNEQYF
TGCGCCAGCAGCCAGCCAGCCGACAGGGGAACTAACGAGCAGTACTTC
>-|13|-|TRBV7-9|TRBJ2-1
CASSFGSFNEQFF
TGTGCCAGCAGCTTCGGCAGCTTCAATGAGCAGTTCTTC
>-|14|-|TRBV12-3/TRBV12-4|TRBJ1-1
CASNSGGLNTEAFF
TGTGCCAGCAATTCGGGAGGGTTGAACACTGAAGCTTTCTTT
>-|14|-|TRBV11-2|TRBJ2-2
CASEDHINTGELFF
TGTGCCAGCGAAGACCACATTAACACCGGGGAGCTGTTTTTT